These 28 T cell receptor beta chains came from one sample sequenced in a study of Graves' ophthalmopathy and Graves' hyperthyroidism. From RNA, the CDR3 regions of TCR beta chains were amplified and sequenced. Investigators did first-round RT-PCR with HTBI primers, then second-round multiplex PCR. From the multiplex PCR reads, TCRdb called clonotypes with MiXCR, one entry per CDR3 protein. The sample has almost 750,000 distinct CDR3 sequences, roughly two fifths seen once. The material sequenced was peripheral blood. The origin of the receptors is an adult man with Graves' ophthalmopathy.

The chain employs TRBV12-5 and TRBJ1-2; maybe TRBD1 (6 bases). There are 13 residues in the CDR3. Germline-derived CDR1 and CDR2 are LGHNT and FRNRAP. The CDR3 coding sequence is TGTGCCAGCAGTTTCCGGGGGGCCTTGGGCTACACCTTC. Translated: CASSFRGALGYTF.

This clonotype was counted ten times or more. This rearrangement joins TRBV7-9 to TRBJ1-6; no clear D gene. CDR3 length: 15 amino acids. The germline V gene encodes CDR1 SEHNR and CDR2 FQNEAQ (reference sequence). The V gene lost 2 bases and the J gene lost 7 bases, with 12 bases spanning the gap. For the CDR3, the DNA is TGTGCCAGCAGCTTAAGCGTCAGTGTGAATTCACCCCTCCACTTT. Protein sequence: CASSLSVSVNSPLHF.

This chain joins TRBV12-3 or TRBV12-4 and TRBJ1-6; D gene ambiguous. The CDR3 covers 15 residues. Trimming removed 4 bases from V and 7 bases from J, with 14 bases in between. In DNA form, the CDR3 reads TGTGCCAGCAGTTCTCACAGTCGACCAAATTCACCCCTCCACTTT. Its translation: CASSSHSRPNSPLHF.

A few counts support this clonotype. V gene TRBV20-1 combines with J gene TRBJ1-3; D not certain. The CDR3 has 12 amino acids. The V end lost 3 bases, the J end lost 4 bases, and 7 bases lay between the germline ends. Germline CDR1 is DFQATT and CDR2 is SNEGSKA (reference sequence). CDR3 bases: TGCAGTGCTAGCCGTGGCGGAAACACCATATATTTT. Translating it yields CSASRGGNTIYF.

The chain carries TRBV2 and TRBJ1-2, with D uncertain. V lost 0 bases and J 5 bases, leaving 7 bases between the germline ends. Germline loops: CDR1 SNHLY, CDR2 FYNNEI. This CDR3 region has 13 residues. Written as DNA, the CDR3 is TGTGCCAGCAGTGAAGCCACAGCATATGGCTACACCTTC. As protein: CASSEATAYGYTF.

This clonotype has a count of ten or more. V is TRBV9 and J is TRBJ2-5, with TRBD2 identical over 7 bases. Germline trimming cut 5 bases from V and 3 bases from J; bases unmatched to any gene: 13. The germline gives CDR1 SGDLS, CDR2 YYNGEE. The CDR3 extends over 16 amino acids. The CDR3 reads CASRPPDCGSEETQYF. In DNA form, the CDR3 reads TGTGCCAGCAGACCTCCCGACTGCGGGAGTGAAGAGACCCAGTACTTC.

V and J are TRBV29-1 and TRBJ2-2; 7 nucleotides align to TRBD2. This CDR3 has 15 amino acids. Germline-derived CDR1 and CDR2 are SQVTM and ANQGSEA. The ends lost 6 bases at V and 2 bases at J; junction bases unmatched: 9. In DNA form, the CDR3 reads TGCAGCGTCCCGTGGCGGGAGTTTAACACCGGGGAGCTGTTTTTT. This gives the protein CSVPWREFNTGELFF.

Regarding this clonotype: Since the CDR3 does not end with the conserved phenylalanine or tryptophan, this likely comes from a read error. The DNA is omitted, as the CDR3 cannot be located on it reliably, and the CDR3 follows TCRdb's listing. The genes are TRBV5-1 and TRBJ2-7; the table's D call TRBD2 went unverified against the DNA. Germline assignment: CDR1 SGHRS and CDR2 YFSETQ. With termini counted, the CDR3 has 8 amino acids. The chain's CDR3 is CASSFLAG.

The chain combines TRBV19 with TRBJ1-4; D is ambiguous. The V end was cut by 7 bases, the J end by 4 bases, with 13 bases between. The CDR3 is 14 residues long. The V gene's germline CDR1 is LNHDA and CDR2 SQIVND (reference sequence). The CDR3 coding sequence is TGTGCCAGTAAACTGGAGGTGATTAATGAAAAACTGTTTTTT. This codes for CASKLEVINEKLFF.

The V call is TRBV28, the J call TRBJ1-2, with a tentative D call TRBD1 (5 bases). V was cut by 8 bases and J by 7 bases, with 11 bases left in between. This CDR3 comprises 11 residues. Germline CDR1 and CDR2: MDHEN and SYDVKM. This chain's CDR3 is CASGGRGGYTF. CDR3 sequence (DNA): TGTGCCAGCGGTGGGAGGGGTGGCTACACCTTC.

The V gene is TRBV20-1, the J gene TRBJ2-7; possible D gene TRBD1, 6 bases. From germline, CDR1 is DFQATT and CDR2 SNEGSKA (reference sequence). Trimming shortened V by 5 bases and J by 5 bases, and 19 bases separated the two germline ends. This CDR3 has 14 residues. The CDR3, as DNA: TGCAGTGCTGGTATAACAGGGCTCGCCCACGAGCAGTACTTC. It encodes CSAGITGLAHEQYF.

Points on this clonotype: A read error may account for a junction end that differs from germline. V gene TRBV5-1 combines with J gene TRBJ2-7, with D possibly called TRBD1 or TRBD2 (6 bases each). This CDR3 is built from 16 residues. Per germline, CDR1 SGHRS and CDR2 YFSETQ. The CDR3 protein is CASSLGGQPGDYEQYF. CDR3 bases: TGTGCCAGCAGCTTGGGAGGACAGCCTGGGGACTACGAGCAGTACTTC.

The V and J genes are TRBV5-1 and TRBJ1-6; possible D gene TRBD1, 5 bases. This CDR3 spans 15 amino acids. With 6 bases removed from V and 6 bases from J, the gap between germline ends came to 16 bases. CDR1 and CDR2 from the germline V gene are SGHRS and YFSETQ. CDR3 region: CASTQEGVGNSPLHF. The CDR3 nucleotides read TGCGCCAGCACGCAGGAAGGGGTCGGTAATTCACCCCTCCACTTT.

This clonotype was seen only a few times. The chain recombines TRBV7-9 with TRBJ1-1, with 8 positions matching TRBD1. The germline V gene has CDR1 SEHNR and CDR2 FQNEAQ (reference sequence). Trimming removed 6 bases from V and 5 bases from J; junction bases left unmatched: 8. The CDR3 is 14 amino acids. The DNA for the CDR3 is TGTGCCAGCAGTTTACAGGGGGGTGAAACTGAAGCTTTCTTT. Protein product: CASSLQGGETEAFF.

The rearrangement uses TRBV5-1 and TRBJ1-2; D may be TRBD1 (5 bases). V was clipped by 5 bases and J by 1 base, with 15 bases between them. The germline V gene encodes CDR1 SGHRS and CDR2 YFSETQ. The CDR3 spans 15 residues. CDR3 amino acids: CASRPGRGLNYGYTF. CDR3 sequence (DNA): TGCGCCAGCAGGCCGGGAAGGGGTCTTAACTATGGCTACACCTTC.

This clonotype came up a few times. V usage is TRBV7-9 and J usage is TRBJ1-2; no reliable D call. The CDR3 is made up of 13 amino acids. The ends were cut back, 8 bases at V and 8 bases at J, with 18 bases in the middle. CDR1 is SEHNR, CDR2 FQNEAQ, per germline (reference sequence). The CDR3 region is CASSPNSGSGYTF. DNA of the CDR3: TGTGCCAGCTCACCAAATTCGGGATCCGGCTACACCTTC.

This chain connects TRBV7-2 to TRBJ2-7, with TRBD2 identical over 8 bases. The CDR3 spans 15 residues. J lost 2 bases, V lost 3 bases, and 6 bases had no gene match. Germline V gene lookup returns CDR1 SGHTA and CDR2 FQGNSA. CDR3 nucleotide sequence: TGTGCCAGCAGCTTTCCGGGACTAGAGCCCTACGAGCAGTACTTC. It translates to CASSFPGLEPYEQYF.

This clonotype was observed a few times. V gene TRBV7-2 combines with J gene TRBJ2-7; D not certain. Germline V gene lookup returns CDR1 SGHTA and CDR2 FQGNSA. Trimming took 3 bases from V and 3 from J, leaving 12 bases between them. The CDR3 is made up of 14 amino acids. CDR3 bases: TGTGCCAGCAGCTTTCTCCTACGTGACTACGAGCAGTACTTC. Its protein is CASSFLLRDYEQYF.

This clonotype was seen only a few times. The chain carries TRBV7-9 and TRBJ2-2, with 9 bases aligning to TRBD2. Germline V gives CDR1 SEHNR, CDR2 FQNEAQ (reference sequence). Germline trimming cut 3 bases from V and 7 bases from J; bases unmatched to any gene: 9. This CDR3 has 16 residues. In nucleotides, the CDR3 is TGTGCCAGCAGCTTGGGACTAGCACATCGGGGCGGGGAGCTGTTTTTT. It translates to CASSLGLAHRGGELFF.

There are many counts of this clonotype. The V and J genes are TRBV14 and TRBJ1-1; unclear D gene. This CDR3 has 14 amino acids. Germline loops: CDR1 SGHDN, CDR2 FVKESK. V was trimmed by 3 bases and J by 4 bases, leaving 12 bases between them. This CDR3 is CASSQFRPGTEAFF. The CDR3 bases are TGTGCCAGCAGCCAGTTCCGACCGGGCACTGAAGCTTTCTTT.

The genes are TRBV7-2 and TRBJ1-1; D call uncertain. Germline assignment: CDR1 SGHTA and CDR2 FQGNSA. The CDR3 is 14 amino acids. V was clipped by 4 bases and J by 1 base, with 10 bases between them. CDR3 sequence (DNA): TGTGCCAGCAGCTCCGCGGGAGAGAACACTGAAGCTTTCTTT. As protein: CASSSAGENTEAFF.

This clonotype showed up just a few times. CDR3: CSAKFGGRTDTEAFF. In DNA form, the CDR3 reads TGCAGTGCTAAGTTCGGGGGGCGGACGGACACTGAAGCTTTCTTT. The chain joins TRBV20-1 to TRBJ1-1, with a tentative D call TRBD1 (6 bases). This CDR3 comprises 15 residues. Trimming cost V 4 bases and J 3 bases, with 18 bases left between them. Germline CDR1 and CDR2: DFQATT and SNEGSKA (reference sequence).

This chain joins TRBV29-1 and TRBJ1-6; tentatively, D is TRBD1 (5 bases). CDR3 length: 14 residues. CDR1 is SQVTM, CDR2 ANQGSEA, per germline. The V end lost 8 bases, the J end lost 8 bases, and 19 bases lay between the germline ends. The chain's CDR3 is CSLRGVGGDSPLHF. The DNA for the CDR3 is TGCAGCTTACGAGGGGTCGGCGGGGATTCACCCCTCCACTTT.

This chain links TRBV6-6 with TRBJ2-2, with D unclear. Germline V CDR1 and CDR2: MNHNY, SVGAGI (reference sequence). The V gene lost 4 bases and the J gene lost 6 bases, with 12 bases spanning the gap. This CDR3 comprises 14 residues. CDR3: CASSFVGRSGELFF. The CDR3 coding sequence is TGTGCCAGCAGTTTCGTAGGGCGATCCGGGGAGCTGTTTTTT.

This clonotype was recorded a few times. The chain is built from TRBV12-3 or TRBV12-4 and TRBJ1-1, with 10 bases matching TRBD1. This CDR3 is built from 14 residues. Trimming removed 6 bases from V and 5 bases from J; junction bases left unmatched: 6. CDR3 DNA: TGTGCCAGCAGATTGACAGGGGGCAGGACTGAAGCTTTCTTT. Translation: CASRLTGGRTEAFF.

This clonotype has at least ten counts. The chain is built from TRBV24-1 and TRBJ1-1, with 10 bases fitting TRBD1. This CDR3 contains 15 residues. Germline V gives CDR1 KGHDR, CDR2 SFDVKD. V shed 5 bases, J shed 4 bases, and the junction held 6 bases outside the gene matches. CDR3 amino acids: CATSASDRGLTEAFF. The CDR3 bases are TGTGCCACCAGTGCGTCAGACAGGGGGCTCACTGAAGCTTTCTTT.

With regard to this clonotype: Sequence at one end of the junction differs from germline and may be a read error. The V gene is TRBV10-3, the J gene TRBJ2-7; 9 positions agree with TRBD1. The length of the CDR3 is 14 residues. Germline lookup yields CDR1 ENHRY and CDR2 SYGVKD. CDR3 sequence: CASSRTGVFDEQYF. The CDR3 coding sequence is TGTGCCAGCAGTAGGACAGGGGTATTCGACGAGCAGTACTTC.

This chain connects TRBV20-1 to TRBJ2-5, with TRBD2 matching 12 bases. After removal of 3 bases from V and 5 bases from J, the junction contained 10 bases not matched to a gene. CDR1 is DFQATT and CDR2 is SNEGSKA in the germline V gene (reference sequence). This CDR3 comprises 16 residues. The CDR3 nucleotides read TGCAGTGCTAGTCTAGCGGGAGGGCCGGGTTTGGAGACCCAGTACTTC. Translated, it gives CSASLAGGPGLETQYF.